The 27 T cell receptor beta chains reported below all come from one sample, sequenced in a study of patients and donors after allogeneic stem cell transplantation. TCRdb passed the RT-PCR reads through MiXCR, listing each CDR3 protein once. The sample records fewer than 200,000 distinct CDR3 sequences, 30% being singletons. Specimen: blood, either unsorted or a sorted T cell fraction (not recorded which). The receptors shown here come from a human donor who was either an allogeneic HSCT recipient or a stem cell or donor lymphocyte infusion donor (not recorded which). It is not recorded whose cells these are; they may come from a transplant donor.

There are a few counts of this clonotype. This chain joins TRBV29-1 and TRBJ2-7; TRBD2 matches at 11 bases. J lost 8 bases, V lost 4 bases, and 7 bases had no gene match. The CDR3 has 13 residues. CDR1 and CDR2 from the germline V gene are SQVTM and ANQGSEA. The CDR3 sequence: CSVVPSGRLKQYF. CDR3 DNA: TGCAGCGTTGTTCCTAGCGGGAGGTTAAAGCAGTACTTC.

This clonotype was seen once. The chain recombines TRBV25-1 with TRBJ2-2, with D possibly TRBD1 on 7 matching bases. Germline lookup yields CDR1 MGHDK and CDR2 SYGVNS. The CDR3 has 13 residues. CDR3 in amino acids: CLLRGEDTGELFF. The CDR3 DNA reads TGTCTCCTCAGGGGGGAAGACACCGGGGAGCTGTTTTTT. Together with reference TRBV25-1 and TRBJ2-2, the CDR3 gives the full variable domain: EADIYQTPRYLVIGTGKKITLECSQTMGHDKMYWYQQDPGMELHLIHYSYGVNSTEKGDLSSESTVSRIRTEHFPLTLESARPSHTSQYLCLLRGEDTGELFFGEGSRLTVL.

This chain uses TRBV28 with TRBJ2-1; 13 bases are shared with TRBD2. V trimming: 6 bases; J trimming: 7 bases; junction bases outside the gene matches: 6. CDR1 MDHEN and CDR2 SYDVKM come from the germline V gene. This CDR3 comprises 15 residues. CDR3: CASSFGTSGKNEQFF. In nucleotides, the CDR3 is TGTGCCAGCAGCTTCGGGACTAGCGGGAAGAATGAGCAGTTCTTC. The complete variable domain, with remaining parts taken from reference TRBV28 and TRBJ2-1, reads DVKVTQSSRYLVKRTGEKVFLECVQDMDHENMFWYRQDPGLGLRLIYFSYDVKMKEKGDIPEGYSVSREKKERFSLILESASTNQTSMYLCASSFGTSGKNEQFFGPGTRLTVL.

This chain links TRBV28 with TRBJ2-7; 9 positions match TRBD2. Germline-derived CDR1 and CDR2 are MDHEN and SYDVKM. This CDR3 comprises 15 residues. V lost 3 bases, J lost 4 bases, and 7 bases stayed unmatched. This CDR3 reads CASSFSGRPPYEQYF. CDR3 nucleotides: TGTGCCAGCAGTTTCAGCGGGAGGCCCCCTTACGAGCAGTACTTC.

The V and J genes are TRBV3-1 and TRBJ2-3; TRBD2 is a possible D gene (5 bases). The V end lost 0 bases, the J end lost 7 bases, and 14 bases lay between the germline ends. CDR1 LGHDT and CDR2 YNNKEL come from the germline V gene (reference sequence). The CDR3 runs 15 residues. The CDR3 sequence: CASSQEGLGGNTQYF. The CDR3 nucleotides are TGTGCCAGCAGCCAAGAAGGCCTAGGAGGCAATACGCAGTATTTT.

This clonotype turned up a few times. The CDR3 spells CASSGDSYSNQPQHF. CDR3 DNA sequence: TGTGCCAGCAGCGGGGACAGTTATAGCAATCAGCCCCAGCATTTT. The J gene is TRBJ1-5, the V gene TRBV7-9; 7 bases match TRBD1. After removal of 5 bases from V and 0 bases from J, the junction contained 4 bases not matched to a gene. The length of the CDR3 is 15 residues. Germline V lookup: CDR1 SEHNR, CDR2 FQNEAQ (reference sequence). The entire variable domain, with the rest obtained from reference TRBV7-9 and TRBJ1-5, is as follows: DTGVSQNPRHKITKRGQNVTFRCDPISEHNRLYWYRQTLGQGPEFLTYFQNEAQLEKSRLLSDRFSAERPKGSFSTLEIQRTEQGDSAMYLCASSGDSYSNQPQHFGDGTRLSIL.

This clonotype was found a few times. The chain has TRBV6-2 or TRBV6-3 and TRBJ1-1, with TRBD1 matching over 10 bases. The CDR3 is made up of 16 amino acids. V was pared by 0 bases and J by 5 bases, with 6 bases of the junction left unmatched. Looked up from germline, CDR1 is MNHEY and CDR2 is SVGEGT. CDR3 sequence (DNA): TGTGCCAGCAGTTACTCGACGACAGGGGGCTGGACTGAAGCTTTCTTT. Protein: CASSYSTTGGWTEAFF.

This clonotype has a handful of counts. The V call is TRBV28, the J call TRBJ2-7, with TRBD2 identical over 9 bases. From germline, CDR1 is MDHEN and CDR2 SYDVKM. The CDR3 length is 14 residues. V trimming: 5 bases; J trimming: 11 bases; junction bases outside the gene matches: 13. The CDR3 region is CASSPTLAGKEEYF. CDR3 DNA sequence: TGTGCCAGCAGTCCGACCCTAGCGGGAAAGGAAGAGTACTTC.

This sequence joins TRBV5-1 and TRBJ1-1, with no clear D. V was trimmed by 5 bases and J by 5 bases, leaving 10 bases between them. Germline V lookup: CDR1 SGHRS, CDR2 YFSETQ. The CDR3 totals 12 residues. DNA for the CDR3: TGCGCCAGCAGTCCCGACTGGACTGAAGCTTTCTTT. As protein: CASSPDWTEAFF.

This clonotype was observed a handful of times. The genes are TRBV25-1 and TRBJ1-2; D might be TRBD1 (5 bases). In germline, CDR1 is MGHDK, CDR2 SYGVNS. V gave up 1 base and J gave up 6 bases, with 12 bases separating them. This CDR3 contains 14 residues. For the CDR3, the DNA is TGTGCCAGCAGTGAATTCTCGACAGTGGATGGCTACACCTTC. Translating gives CASSEFSTVDGYTF.

The chain uses TRBV15 and TRBJ1-2, with D uncertain. This CDR3 spans 14 amino acids. V lost 0 bases and J 4 bases, leaving 9 bases between the germline ends. Germline CDR1 reads LNHNV; CDR2 reads YYDKDF (reference sequence). CDR3: CATSRDRGSYGYTF. DNA for the CDR3: TGTGCCACCAGCAGAGATCGGGGATCCTATGGCTACACCTTC. The full variable domain, its missing parts supplied by reference TRBV15 and TRBJ1-2, is DAMVIQNPRYQVTQFGKPVTLSCSQTLNHNVMYWYQQKSSQAPKLLFHYYDKDFNNEADTPDNFQSRRPNTSFCFLDIRSPGLGDTAMYLCATSRDRGSYGYTFGSGTRLTVV.

This rearrangement joins TRBV29-1 to TRBJ1-2, with D possibly TRBD1 on 6 matching bases. The germline CDR1 and CDR2 sequences are SQVTM and ANQGSEA. This CDR3 spans 13 amino acids. V dropped 2 bases and J dropped 4 bases, with 11 bases sitting between them. CDR3 nucleotide sequence: TGCAGCGTTGAACGGACAGACTCCTATGGCTACACCTTC. The encoded protein is CSVERTDSYGYTF.

The rearrangement uses TRBV18 and TRBJ1-5; 7 bases agree with TRBD1. Germline loops: CDR1 KGHSH, CDR2 LQKENI. CDR3 size: 20 residues. V was clipped by 5 bases and J by 0 bases; unmatched bases: 19. The CDR3 loop reads CASSAMGRGPRSYSNQPQHF. CDR3 in DNA: TGTGCCAGCTCAGCAATGGGAAGGGGGCCCAGATCTTATAGCAATCAGCCCCAGCATTTT.

This chain joins TRBV28 and TRBJ2-7, with TRBD1 matching over 11 bases. With 3 bases clipped from V and 0 bases from J, the junction kept 7 bases outside the gene matches. CDR3 length equals 17 residues. Germline V gives CDR1 MDHEN, CDR2 SYDVKM. The CDR3 nucleotides are TGTGCCAGCAGTTTGGGGACAGGGGGATCTTTCTCCTACGAGCAGTACTTC. This translates into CASSLGTGGSFSYEQYF.

This CDR3 is CASSYSGENTEAFF. The CDR3 region has the DNA TGTGCCAGCAGTTACTCCGGTGAGAACACTGAAGCTTTCTTT. The chain has TRBV6-6 and TRBJ1-1, with D unclear. V lost 0 bases and J lost 1, with 6 bases in between. The length of the CDR3 is 14 residues. Per germline, CDR1 MNHNY and CDR2 SVGAGI (reference sequence).

The gene calls are TRBV27 and TRBJ2-5; D is unresolved. Germline V gene sequence: CDR1 MNHEY, CDR2 SMNVEV (reference sequence). The CDR3 runs to 18 residues. Trimming pared 0 bases from V and 4 bases from J, leaving 21 bases between. CDR3 loop: CASSLSAQYSSGLETQYF. The DNA of the CDR3 is TGTGCCAGCAGTTTATCCGCCCAGTACAGCTCCGGATTAGAGACCCAGTACTTC.

The chain links TRBV5-6 to TRBJ1-1; a possible D gene is TRBD1 (5 bases). Trimming took off 6 bases at V and 5 bases at J, with 23 bases between the two ends. The CDR3 is 16 amino acids. The germline gives CDR1 SGHDT, CDR2 YYEEEE. CDR3 bases: TGTGCCAGCACCAATTTACCCCGGCAGGGAGGAACTGAAGCTTTCTTT. Translated, it gives CASTNLPRQGGTEAFF.

This clonotype was seen more than once but under ten times. V and J are TRBV5-6 and TRBJ2-1; 10 bases agree with TRBD1. J gave up 8 bases and V 0 bases, and 8 bases lay outside the gene matches. Germline values: CDR1 SGHDT, CDR2 YYEEEE. The CDR3 is made up of 16 amino acids. The CDR3 DNA follows: TGTGCCAGCAGCTTGGTTTGGGACAGGGGTATCGATGAGCAGTTCTTC. The encoded protein is CASSLVWDRGIDEQFF.

The gene calls are TRBV20-1 and TRBJ2-7; 8 bases map to TRBD1. The length of the CDR3 is 13 residues. Trimming at V came to 1 base and at J to 6 bases, leaving 5 bases not matched to a gene. CDR1 and CDR2 (germline): DFQATT, SNEGSKA (reference sequence). CDR3 residues: CSARGDRGFEQYF. The CDR3 DNA reads TGCAGTGCTAGAGGCGACAGGGGATTCGAGCAGTACTTC.

This clonotype was detected a few times. The rearrangement joins TRBV6-5 to TRBJ1-4, with D hard to call. Trimming cost V 4 bases and J 8 bases, with 14 bases left between them. The germline V gene has CDR1 MNHEY and CDR2 SVGAGI. The CDR3 is 14 residues long. The CDR3 reads CASSFHRTPEKLFF. In DNA, the CDR3 is TGTGCCAGCAGTTTCCACCGGACGCCGGAAAAACTGTTTTTT.

The chain's CDR3 is CASRLLKESGANVLTF. CDR3 nucleotides: TGTGCCAGCAGACTCCTAAAGGAGTCTGGGGCCAACGTCCTGACTTTC. The rearrangement uses TRBV2 and TRBJ2-6, with no clear D. Germline V CDR1 and CDR2: SNHLY, FYNNEI. The CDR3 runs 16 residues. Trimming removed 6 bases from V and 1 base from J, with 13 bases in between.

This chain's CDR3 is CASSRTGRNSPLHF. DNA of the CDR3: TGCGCCAGCAGTCGGACAGGAAGGAATTCACCCCTCCACTTT. The chain recombines TRBV10-1 with TRBJ1-6; 7 bases align to TRBD1. The germline gives CDR1 WNHNN, CDR2 SYGVQD (reference sequence). The CDR3 has 14 amino acids. V shed 5 bases, J shed 7 bases, and the junction held 5 bases outside the gene matches.

The chain is built from TRBV20-1 and TRBJ1-3; no firm D call. CDR1 is DFQATT, CDR2 SNEGSKA, per germline (reference sequence). Trimming stripped 6 bases from V and 4 bases from J, with 7 bases between. This CDR3 has 11 amino acids. The CDR3 here is CSAASGNTIYF. The CDR3 DNA is TGCAGTGCCGCCTCGGGAAACACCATATATTTT.

The chain uses TRBV7-9 and TRBJ2-1; TRBD2 matches 9 bases. The V and J ends lost 5 bases and 7 bases, in that order; junction bases with no gene match: 9. This CDR3 contains 15 residues. From germline, CDR1 is SEHNR and CDR2 FQNEAQ (reference sequence). The CDR3, as DNA: TGTGCCAGCAGCGACAGTGGACTAGCGAGGAATGAGCAGTTCTTC. Amino acids: CASSDSGLARNEQFF.

This clonotype has more than one count but fewer than ten. The V call is TRBV12-3 or TRBV12-4, the J call TRBJ2-1; the match to TRBD1 covers 8 bases. The CDR3 is 16 amino acids. The junction had 15 bases not matched to a gene; V was cut back by 7 bases and J by 7 bases. CDR3 in amino acids: CASTPQGAGWVNEQFF. Here the CDR3 DNA reads TGTGCCAGCACCCCCCAGGGGGCGGGGTGGGTTAATGAGCAGTTCTTC.

This clonotype has at least ten counts. The chain joins TRBV10-3 to TRBJ1-2; D not resolved. The CDR3 consists of 15 residues. Per the germline V gene, CDR1 is ENHRY and CDR2 is SYGVKD. Trimming left V 3 bases short and J 1 base short, with 12 bases between. The CDR3 reads CAISELTRINYGYTF. As DNA, the CDR3 is TGTGCCATCAGTGAATTGACAAGGATTAACTATGGCTACACCTTC.

The chain carries TRBV4-3 and TRBJ1-6; D unclear. The CDR3 is made up of 16 amino acids. V lost 1 base and J lost 0, with 7 bases in between. CDR1 LGHNA and CDR2 YSLEER come from the germline V gene. Here the CDR3 reads CASSQAAGSYNSPLHF. In nucleotides, the CDR3 is TGCGCCAGCAGCCAAGCGGCGGGCTCCTATAATTCACCCCTCCACTTT.